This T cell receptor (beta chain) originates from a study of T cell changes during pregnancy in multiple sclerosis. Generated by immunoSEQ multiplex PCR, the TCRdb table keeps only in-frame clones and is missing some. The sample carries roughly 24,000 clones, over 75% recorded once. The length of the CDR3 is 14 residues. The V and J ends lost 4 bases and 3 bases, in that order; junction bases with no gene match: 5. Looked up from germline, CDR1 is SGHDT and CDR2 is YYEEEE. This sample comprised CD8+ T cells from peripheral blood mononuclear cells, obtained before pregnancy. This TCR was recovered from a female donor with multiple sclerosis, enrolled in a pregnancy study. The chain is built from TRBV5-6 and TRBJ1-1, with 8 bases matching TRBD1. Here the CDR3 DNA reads TGTGCCAGCAGCCGGACAGGGAGGTACACTGAAGCTTTCTTT. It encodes CASSRTGRYTEAFF.